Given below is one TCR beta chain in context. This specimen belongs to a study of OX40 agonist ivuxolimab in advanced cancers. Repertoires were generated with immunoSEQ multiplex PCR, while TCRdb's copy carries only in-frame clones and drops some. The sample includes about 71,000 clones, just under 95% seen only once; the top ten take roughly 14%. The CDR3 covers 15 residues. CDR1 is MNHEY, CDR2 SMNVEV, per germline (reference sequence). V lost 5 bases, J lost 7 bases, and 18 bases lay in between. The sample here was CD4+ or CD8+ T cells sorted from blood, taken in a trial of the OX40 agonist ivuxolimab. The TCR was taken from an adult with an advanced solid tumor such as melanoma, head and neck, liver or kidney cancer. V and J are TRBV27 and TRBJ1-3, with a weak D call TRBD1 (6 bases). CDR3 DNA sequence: TGTGCCAGCAGTCACCTGGGGGACATCTTGAACACCATATATTTT. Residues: CASSHLGDILNTIYF.